This is a list of T cell receptor beta chains from one sample in a study of CD8+ T cells in alopecia areata. The assay was immunoSEQ multiplex PCR, and TCRdb's table has in-frame clones only and misses some. In the table there are some 240,000 clones, 50% to 60% of which are singletons. The source was CD4+ T cells sorted from blood, collected at week 0. These receptors were obtained from a human donor with alopecia areata. Each CDR3 is given with its conserved first and last residue. D genes are given only for firm matches. Some rows have no size entry. The others give once, few or many, or a class for an expanded clone.

j_gene: TRBJ1-5
d_gene: .
abundance: .
v_gene: TRBV7-8
CDR3aa: CASSLIGGTPQHF
CDR3nt: TGTGCCAGCAGCTTAATAGGGGGAACCCCCCAGCATTTT

j_gene: TRBJ2-5
d_gene: .
abundance: few
v_gene: TRBV5-1
CDR3aa: CASSLVGEQTQYF
CDR3nt: TGCGCCAGCAGCTTGGTTGGGGAACAGACCCAGTACTTC

j_gene: TRBJ2-1
d_gene: .
abundance: few
v_gene: TRBV29-1
CDR3aa: CSLTRATYNEQFF
CDR3nt: TGCAGCTTAACACGGGCGACCTACAATGAGCAGTTCTTC

j_gene: TRBJ2-1
d_gene: TRBD2
abundance: .
v_gene: TRBV2
CDR3aa: CASRASGGDYNEQFF
CDR3nt: TGTGCCAGCAGAGCTAGCGGGGGGGATTACAATGAGCAGTTCTTC

j_gene: TRBJ1-1
d_gene: .
abundance: .
v_gene: TRBV29-1
CDR3aa: CSVVGRVASTEAFF
CDR3nt: TGCAGCGTTGTTGGAAGGGTCGCGTCCACTGAAGCTTTCTTT

j_gene: TRBJ2-1
d_gene: .
abundance: .
v_gene: TRBV6-5
CDR3aa: CASRETGPNEQFF
CDR3nt: TGTGCCAGCAGAGAGACAGGACCCAATGAGCAGTTCTTC

j_gene: TRBJ1-2
d_gene: .
abundance: few
v_gene: TRBV14
CDR3aa: CASSQAGVSLINGYTF
CDR3nt: TGTGCCAGCAGCCAAGCCGGGGTCAGTTTAATCAATGGCTACACCTTC

j_gene: TRBJ2-7
d_gene: .
abundance: .
v_gene: TRBV2
CDR3aa: CASSSGLRYEQYF
CDR3nt: TGTGCCAGCAGTTCGGGACTCCGCTACGAGCAGTACTTC

j_gene: TRBJ1-2
d_gene: .
abundance: .
v_gene: TRBV6-5
CDR3aa: CASSPEWVRGYTF
CDR3nt: TGTGCCAGCAGCCCCGAGTGGGTAAGGGGCTACACCTTC

j_gene: TRBJ2-1
d_gene: .
abundance: few
v_gene: TRBV7-9
CDR3aa: CASSFGPPVGNEQFF
CDR3nt: TGTGCCAGCAGCTTTGGGCCGCCCGTGGGCAATGAGCAGTTCTTC

j_gene: TRBJ2-5
d_gene: .
abundance: .
v_gene: TRBV12-5
CDR3aa: CASGLRWTDQETQYF
CDR3nt: TGTGCTAGTGGTTTGCGGTGGACGGACCAAGAGACCCAGTACTTC

j_gene: TRBJ2-3
d_gene: .
abundance: .
v_gene: TRBV30
CDR3aa: CAWSGGGGTDTQYF
CDR3nt: TGTGCCTGGAGTGGCGGCGGGGGCACAGATACGCAGTATTTT

j_gene: TRBJ1-1
d_gene: TRBD1
abundance: .
v_gene: TRBV5-1
CDR3aa: CASSLDMDRPNTEAFF
CDR3nt: TGCGCCAGCAGCTTGGACATGGACAGGCCGAACACTGAAGCTTTCTTT

j_gene: TRBJ2-3
d_gene: .
abundance: .
v_gene: TRBV2
CDR3aa: CASSGGGLADTQYF
CDR3nt: TGTGCCAGCAGTGGCGGAGGGCTCGCAGATACGCAGTATTTT

j_gene: TRBJ1-1
d_gene: TRBD1
abundance: once
v_gene: TRBV2
CDR3aa: CASSRQTGTTEAFF
CDR3nt: TGTGCCAGCAGTCGCCAGACAGGGACCACTGAAGCTTTCTTT

j_gene: TRBJ1-1
d_gene: .
abundance: medium-sized
v_gene: TRBV18
CDR3aa: CASSPSRSGEAFF
CDR3nt: TGTGCCAGCTCACCCTCTCGGAGCGGTGAAGCTTTCTTT

j_gene: TRBJ1-1
d_gene: .
abundance: .
v_gene: TRBV13
CDR3aa: CASSAARNTEAFF
CDR3nt: TGTGCCAGCAGCGCGGCCAGGAACACTGAAGCTTTCTTT